This T cell receptor (beta chain) derives from a study of T cells after yellow fever vaccination. CDR1 MNHEY and CDR2 SVGEGT come from the germline V gene. This CDR3 is 14 amino acids long. With 7 bases clipped from V and 3 bases from J, the junction kept 6 bases outside the gene matches. By 5'RACE template switching, TCR cDNA was produced, with a universal primer site and UMIs added in the process. TCRdb analysed the 5' RACE reads with MiXCR anew, one entry per CDR3 protein. The table shows about 74,000 distinct CDR3 sequences, with around 7% occurring only once. Regarding the study as a whole: The appearance of a small share of clonotypes in both CD4 and CD8 compartments was observed.

Many counts were recorded for this clonotype. As yet, its antigen is unknown. Sequencing used CD8+ T cells sorted from PBMCs, obtained 5 days after the first yellow fever vaccination. V gene TRBV6-2 or TRBV6-3 combines with J gene TRBJ2-5, with 9 bases aligning to TRBD1. The receptor's source is a man younger than 35 who received the YFV17D yellow fever vaccine. The CDR3 reads CASNNRGLKETQYF. CDR3 coding DNA: TGTGCCAGCAACAACAGGGGGCTGAAAGAGACCCAGTACTTC.